The rows below give T cell receptor beta chains drawn from one sample of a study of blood T cell repertoires in COVID-19. The repertoire was sequenced with immunoSEQ multiplex PCR; TCRdb's copy has only in-frame clones and lacks some. The table has over 200,000 clones, 85% to 90% seen once. The sample consisted of peripheral blood. These TCRs come from a man aged 25-45 years with COVID-19, enrolled during active disease. Both conserved end residues are trimmed from each CDR3.

TRBV12-3/TRBV12-4 ASTLLLNQPQH
TRBV7-2 ASSHDSSRSYNSPLH
TRBV4-1 ASSQVLVNEQF
TRBV9 ASSPPLGNAKALH
TRBV11-3 ASSLAQGYEQY
TRBV18 ASSPTGGGSEQY
TRBV5-1 ASSPGAGKQGNTIY
TRBV7-9 ASSLTLAGGPEDEQY
TRBV4-2 ASSQRGGAAYQPQH
TRBV2 ASSLGTAQNTYEQY
TRBV6-2/TRBV6-3 ASSTRQGDLYGYT
TRBV19 ASSIVAGEPYGYT
TRBV5-8 ASSRRQQSSYNSPLH
TRBV9 ASSFGQGVTGELF
TRBV7-9 ASSTWTGQMNTEAF
TRBV18 ASSPTAQGPNSPLH
TRBV27 ASRNWDRGNEQY
TRBV9 ASSAPGQGNTEAF
TRBV4-2 ASSQDYLAGTFTDTQY
TRBV5-4 ASSLGQGALVKNIQY
TRBV7-2 ASSLDRGSGYT
TRBV5-1 ASSFSSGRWTGELF
TRBV25-1 ASSESGRSDGYT
TRBV29-1 SALDSRMSYEQY
TRBV2 ASSEIGQGQETQY
TRBV28 ASSSTGEVVGELF
TRBV21-1 ASSCGGTARSRAYEQY
TRBV28 ASSPSDRDYGYT
TRBV6-2/TRBV6-3 ASRPGLAGGIRNEQF
TRBV28 ATLSGTGGHTIY
TRBV5-1 ASSLAGQGVHEQY
TRBV6-2/TRBV6-3 ASSYSMTSGSSGELF
TRBV4-3 ASSQDLIQGASPLH
TRBV11-3 ASSLRGGGHNEQF
TRBV10-3 AIAGGLDGNEQF
TRBV25-1 ASSEWDRGRANNEQF
TRBV7-3 ASSSPAGTTTTDTQY
TRBV27 ASSIRGPGGYT
TRBV12-5 ASGLVQITTDRNTEAF
TRBV28 ASSSQGTHTDTQY
TRBV5-1 ASSLESQASGELF
TRBV19 ASSSQGSVNTEAF
TRBV4-3 ASSQNPQGVVGGEQF
TRBV2 ASSGLAGGNQETQY
TRBV28 ASSFRTGTGGYEQY
TRBV5-1 ASSSTTKDESPLH
TRBV7-2 ASSSETGFGEKLF
TRBV3-1/TRBV3-2 ASSPDSSYNSPLH